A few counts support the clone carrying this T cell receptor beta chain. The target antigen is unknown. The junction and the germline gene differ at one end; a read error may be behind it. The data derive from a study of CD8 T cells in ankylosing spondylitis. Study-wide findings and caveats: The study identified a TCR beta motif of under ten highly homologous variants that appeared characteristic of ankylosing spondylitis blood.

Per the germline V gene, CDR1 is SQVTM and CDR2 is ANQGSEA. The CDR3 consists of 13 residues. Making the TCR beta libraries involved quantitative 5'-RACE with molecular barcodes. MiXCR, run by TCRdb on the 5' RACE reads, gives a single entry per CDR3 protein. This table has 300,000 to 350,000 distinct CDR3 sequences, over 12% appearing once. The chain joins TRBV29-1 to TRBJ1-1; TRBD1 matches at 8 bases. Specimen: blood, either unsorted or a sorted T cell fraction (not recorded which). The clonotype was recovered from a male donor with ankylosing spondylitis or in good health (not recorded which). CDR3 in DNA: TGCAGCGGAGGGGACAGGCCAAACACTGAAGTTTTCTTT. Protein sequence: CSGGDRPNTEVFF.